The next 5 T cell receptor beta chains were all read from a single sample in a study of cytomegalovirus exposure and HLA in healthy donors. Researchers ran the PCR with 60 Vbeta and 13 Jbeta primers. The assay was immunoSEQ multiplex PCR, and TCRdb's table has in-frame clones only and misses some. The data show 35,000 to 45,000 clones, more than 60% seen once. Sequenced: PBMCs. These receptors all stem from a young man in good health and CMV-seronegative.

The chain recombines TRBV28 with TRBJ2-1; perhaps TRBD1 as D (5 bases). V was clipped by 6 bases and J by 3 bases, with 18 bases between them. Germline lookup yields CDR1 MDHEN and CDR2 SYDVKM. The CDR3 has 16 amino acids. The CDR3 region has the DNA TGTGCCAGCAGGTCAACAGGTTTGGGGATCTACAATGAGCAGTTCTTC. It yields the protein CASRSTGLGIYNEQFF.

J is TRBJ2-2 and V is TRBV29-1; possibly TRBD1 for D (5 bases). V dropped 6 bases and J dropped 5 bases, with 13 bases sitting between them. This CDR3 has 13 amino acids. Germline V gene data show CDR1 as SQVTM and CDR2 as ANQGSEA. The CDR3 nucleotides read TGCAGCGTAGGGGCAGGGTGGACCGGGGAGCTGTTTTTT. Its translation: CSVGAGWTGELFF.

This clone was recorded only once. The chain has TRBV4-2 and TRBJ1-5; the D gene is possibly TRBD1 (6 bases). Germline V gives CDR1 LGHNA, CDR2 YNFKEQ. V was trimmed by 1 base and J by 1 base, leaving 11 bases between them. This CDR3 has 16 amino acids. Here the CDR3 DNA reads TGTGCCAGCAGCCAAGGTTTAGGACAGAGCAATCAGCCCCAGCATTTT. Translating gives CASSQGLGQSNQPQHF.

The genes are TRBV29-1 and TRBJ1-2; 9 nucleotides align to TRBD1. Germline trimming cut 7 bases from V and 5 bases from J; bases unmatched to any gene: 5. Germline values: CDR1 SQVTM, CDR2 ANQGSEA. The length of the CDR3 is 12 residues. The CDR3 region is CSAGGQGYGYTF. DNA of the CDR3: TGCAGCGCTGGCGGACAGGGGTATGGCTACACCTTC.

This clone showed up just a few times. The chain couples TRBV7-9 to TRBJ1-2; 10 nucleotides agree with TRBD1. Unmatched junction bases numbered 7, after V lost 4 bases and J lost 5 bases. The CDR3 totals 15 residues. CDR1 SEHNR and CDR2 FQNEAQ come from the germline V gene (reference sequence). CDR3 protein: CASSSGQGVVYGYTF. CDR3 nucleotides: TGTGCCAGCAGCTCTGGACAGGGGGTTGTTTATGGCTACACCTTC.